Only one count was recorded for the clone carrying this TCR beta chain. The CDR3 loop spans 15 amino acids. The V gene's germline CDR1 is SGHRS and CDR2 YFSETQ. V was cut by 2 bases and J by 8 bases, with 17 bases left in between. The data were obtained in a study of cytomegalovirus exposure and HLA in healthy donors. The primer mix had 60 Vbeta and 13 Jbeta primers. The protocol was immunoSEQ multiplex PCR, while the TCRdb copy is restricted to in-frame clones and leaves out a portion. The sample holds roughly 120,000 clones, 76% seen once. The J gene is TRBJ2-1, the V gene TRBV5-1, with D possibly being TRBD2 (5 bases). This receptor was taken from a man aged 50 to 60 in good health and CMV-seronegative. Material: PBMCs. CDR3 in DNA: TGCGCCAGCAGCTTCGGCCTCAGCGGTTACGATGAGCAGTTCTTC. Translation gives CASSFGLSGYDEQFF.